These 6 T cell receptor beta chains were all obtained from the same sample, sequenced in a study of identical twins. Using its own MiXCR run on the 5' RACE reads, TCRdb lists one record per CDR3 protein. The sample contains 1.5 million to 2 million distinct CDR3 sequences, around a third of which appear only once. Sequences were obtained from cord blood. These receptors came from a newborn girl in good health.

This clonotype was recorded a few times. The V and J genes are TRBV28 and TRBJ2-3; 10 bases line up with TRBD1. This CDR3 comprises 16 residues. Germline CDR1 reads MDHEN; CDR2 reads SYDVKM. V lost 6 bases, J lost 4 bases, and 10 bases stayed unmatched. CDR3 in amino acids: CASRNPGTGDADTQYF. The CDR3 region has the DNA TGTGCCAGCAGAAATCCCGGGACAGGGGATGCAGATACGCAGTATTTT.

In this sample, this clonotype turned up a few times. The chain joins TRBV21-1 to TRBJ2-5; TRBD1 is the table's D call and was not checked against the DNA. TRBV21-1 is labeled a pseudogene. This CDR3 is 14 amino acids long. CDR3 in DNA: TGTGCCAGCAGCAGACAGAAGCTCCAAGAGACCCAGTACTTC. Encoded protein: CASSRQKLQETQYF.

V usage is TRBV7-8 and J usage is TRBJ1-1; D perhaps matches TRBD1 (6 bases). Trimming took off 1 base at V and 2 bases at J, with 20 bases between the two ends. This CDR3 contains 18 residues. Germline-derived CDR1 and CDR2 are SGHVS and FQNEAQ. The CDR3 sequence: CASSLDSPFAGENTEAFF. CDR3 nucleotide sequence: TGTGCCAGCAGCTTAGATTCCCCCTTCGCAGGGGAAAACACTGAAGCTTTCTTT.

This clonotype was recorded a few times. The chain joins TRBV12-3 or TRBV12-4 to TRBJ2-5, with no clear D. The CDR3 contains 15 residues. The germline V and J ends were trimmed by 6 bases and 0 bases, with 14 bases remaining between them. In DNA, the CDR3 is TGTGCCAGCAGGACTGGACGGCCGTACCAAGAGACCCAGTACTTC. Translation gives CASRTGRPYQETQYF.

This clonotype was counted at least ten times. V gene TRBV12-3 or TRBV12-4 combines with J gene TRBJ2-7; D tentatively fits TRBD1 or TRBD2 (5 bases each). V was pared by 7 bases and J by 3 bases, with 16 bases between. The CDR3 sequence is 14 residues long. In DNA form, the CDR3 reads TGTGCCAGCACCACGATAGGGGACCACTACGAGCAGTACTTC. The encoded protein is CASTTIGDHYEQYF.

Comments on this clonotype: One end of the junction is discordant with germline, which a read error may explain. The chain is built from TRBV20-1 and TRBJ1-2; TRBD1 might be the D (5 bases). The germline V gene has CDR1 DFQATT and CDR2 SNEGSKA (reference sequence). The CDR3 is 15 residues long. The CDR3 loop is CIARADGRSGYGYTF. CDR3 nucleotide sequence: TGCATTGCTAGGGCGGACGGAAGGTCAGGGTATGGCTACACCTTC.